The source of this T cell receptor (beta chain) is a study of blood T cell repertoires in COVID-19. Study-level background: Specimens from acute and convalescent COVID-19 originated in the United States, Italy and Spain.

In the authors' workflow: Nucleated cell counts were estimated from reference gene primer amplification. The repertoire was sequenced with immunoSEQ multiplex PCR; TCRdb's copy has only in-frame clones and lacks some. That table supplies the V and J calls and clone size; D and trimming were determined from the DNA. The sample holds 300,000 to 450,000 clones, about 87% seen once. Germline values: CDR1 SGDLS, CDR2 YYNGEE. V gave up 0 bases and J gave up 5 bases; unmatched junction bases: 4. CDR3 length: 15 residues. This chain uses TRBV9 with TRBJ2-7, with 11 bases aligning to TRBD2. The material sequenced was peripheral blood. This receptor was obtained from a woman in her 30s with COVID-19, enrolled during active disease. In DNA form, the CDR3 reads TGTGCCAGCAGCGTAGAACTAGCGGGAGTAGACGAGCAGTACTTC. This sequence encodes CASSVELAGVDEQYF.